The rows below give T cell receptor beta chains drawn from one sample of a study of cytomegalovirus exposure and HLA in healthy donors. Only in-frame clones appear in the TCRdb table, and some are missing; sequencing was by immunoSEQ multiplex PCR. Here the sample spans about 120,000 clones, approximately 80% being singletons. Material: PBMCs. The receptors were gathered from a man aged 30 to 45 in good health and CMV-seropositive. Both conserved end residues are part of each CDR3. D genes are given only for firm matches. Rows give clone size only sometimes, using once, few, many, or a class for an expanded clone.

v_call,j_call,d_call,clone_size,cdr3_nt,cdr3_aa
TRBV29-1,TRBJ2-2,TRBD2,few,TGCAGCGTTGAAGATCTCAGCGGGAGTGTCCACGGGGAGCTGTTTTTT,CSVEDLSGSVHGELFF
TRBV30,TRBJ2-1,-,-,TGTGCCTGGAGTGTACTTAGTCCGTACAATGAGCAGTTCTTC,CAWSVLSPYNEQFF
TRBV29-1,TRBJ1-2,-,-,TGCAGCGTTGACGGGTCGAGCGGAGGCTACACCTTC,CSVDGSSGGYTF
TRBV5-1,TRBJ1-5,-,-,TGCGCCAGCAGCTCCCGGGAGAGCGACTGCACTTATAGCAATCAGCCCCAGCATTTT,CASSSRESDCTYSNQPQHF
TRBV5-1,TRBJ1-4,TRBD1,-,TGCGCCAGCAGCTTGGGACAGGGGAATGAAAAACTGTTTTTT,CASSLGQGNEKLFF
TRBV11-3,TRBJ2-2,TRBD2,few,TGTGCCAGCAGCTCACGCATAGCGGGAGGGACCGGGGAGCTGTTTTTT,CASSSRIAGGTGELFF
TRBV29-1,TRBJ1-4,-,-,TGCAGCGTTGCGGCAGGGCGAGAAGAAAAACTGTTTTTT,CSVAAGREEKLFF
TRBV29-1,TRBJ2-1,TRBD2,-,TGCAGCGTTGCAGTAGCGGGAGGGGGTGAGCAGTTCTTC,CSVAVAGGGEQFF
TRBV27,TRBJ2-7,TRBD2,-,TGTGCCAGCAGTGAAGGGCTAGCGGGAGTTTTTGAGCAGTACTTC,CASSEGLAGVFEQYF
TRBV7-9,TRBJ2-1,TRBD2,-,TGTGCCAGCACCGGGGGGGGAGCGCTCAATGAGCAGTTCTTC,CASTGGGALNEQFF
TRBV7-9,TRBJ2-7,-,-,TGTGCCAGCAGCTTAACCCCCGAGTCCTACGAGCAGTACTTC,CASSLTPESYEQYF
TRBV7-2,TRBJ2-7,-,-,TGTGCCAGCAGCTCCAGACCTGGAGTCGAGTACGAGCAGTACTTC,CASSSRPGVEYEQYF
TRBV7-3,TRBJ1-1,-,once,TGTGCCAGCAGCACACAGGGGAACACTGAAGCTTTCTTT,CASSTQGNTEAFF
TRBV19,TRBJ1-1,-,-,TGTGCCAGTAGTCGGGTGAACACTGAAGCTTTCTTT,CASSRVNTEAFF
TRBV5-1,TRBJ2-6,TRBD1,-,TGCGCCACCGGGACAGGGGATGGGGCCAACGTCCTGACTTTC,CATGTGDGANVLTF
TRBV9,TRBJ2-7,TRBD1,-,TGTGCCAGCAGCGGGCGCCCCGACAGGGACCCCTACGAGCAGTACTTC,CASSGRPDRDPYEQYF
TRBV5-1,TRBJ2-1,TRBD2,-,TGCGCCAGCAGCTGGGGACTAGCCACGAACAATGAGCAGTTCTTC,CASSWGLATNNEQFF
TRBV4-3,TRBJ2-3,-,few,TGCGCCAGCAGCCAAGATGCGCTGGGCACAGATACGCAGTATTTT,CASSQDALGTDTQYF
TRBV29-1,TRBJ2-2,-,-,TGCAGCGTTCTTGACACCGGGGAGCTGTTTTTT,CSVLDTGELFF
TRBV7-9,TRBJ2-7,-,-,TGTGCCAGCAGCTTCCCGGGACAACCAAACTTCTCCTACGAGCAGTACTTC,CASSFPGQPNFSYEQYF
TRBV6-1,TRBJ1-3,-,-,TGTGCCAGCAGCTTTCAGGGGCTGGACGGAAACACCATATATTTT,CASSFQGLDGNTIYF
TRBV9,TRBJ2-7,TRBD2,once,TGTGCCAGCAGCCCCGGGACTAGCGGGTACGAGCAGTACTTC,CASSPGTSGYEQYF
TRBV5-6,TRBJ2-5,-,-,TGTGCCAGCAGCGGTAGACAGGTCCAAGGGACCCAGTACTTC,CASSGRQVQGTQYF
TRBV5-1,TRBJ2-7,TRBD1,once,TGCGCCAGCAGCCGGGCCGGACAGGTAGGATCCGAGCAGTACTTC,CASSRAGQVGSEQYF
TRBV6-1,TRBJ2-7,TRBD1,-,TGTGCCAGCAGTGTAACAGGGGCCACCTCCTACGAGCAGTACTTC,CASSVTGATSYEQYF